Following are 25 T cell receptor beta chains from one sample sequenced in a study of T cells in tumors after PD-1 blockade. The data were produced by immunoSEQ multiplex PCR, yet TCRdb's version contains in-frame clones alone and is incomplete. The sample has more than 45,000 clones, 70% to 85% seen once; the top ten hold around 8.7%. Here the sequenced sample was PBMCs, taken before anti-PD-1 therapy. The receptor source for this set is a human donor with advanced basal cell or squamous cell carcinoma (not recorded which).

The J gene is TRBJ2-4, the V gene TRBV3-1 (or the pseudogene TRBV3-2), with D possibly being TRBD1 (5 bases). Germline V gene sequence: CDR1 LGHDT, CDR2 YNNKEL (reference sequence). The germline V and J ends were trimmed by 4 bases and 0 bases, with 7 bases remaining between them. CDR3 size: 14 residues. CDR3 sequence (DNA): TGTGCCAGCAGCCTCAGGGTAGCCAAAAACATTCAGTACTTC. It is translated as CASSLRVAKNIQYF.

This chain connects TRBV9 to TRBJ2-7, with 8 bases aligning to TRBD1. Germline CDR1 is SGDLS and CDR2 is YYNGEE. This CDR3 region has 15 residues. V shed 0 bases and J 5 bases; nucleotides not matched to a gene: 7. Here the CDR3 reads CASSVGTGGMDEQYF. The CDR3 DNA is TGTGCCAGCAGCGTAGGAACAGGGGGTATGGACGAGCAGTACTTC.

The chain uses TRBV7-6 and TRBJ1-6, with D possibly being TRBD1 (6 bases). The CDR3 contains 14 residues. V was trimmed by 3 bases and J by 10 bases, leaving 13 bases between them. In germline, CDR1 is SGHVS, CDR2 FNYEAQ. The CDR3 loop reads CASSFRGHGSPLHF. As DNA, the CDR3 is TGTGCCAGCAGCTTCAGGGGTCATGGATCACCCCTCCACTTT.

The chain combines TRBV6-5 with TRBJ1-4; the match to TRBD1 covers 7 bases. Germline CDR1 reads MNHEY; CDR2 reads SVGAGI. J was trimmed by 3 bases and V by 6 bases; bases with no gene match: 1. This CDR3 has 13 amino acids. The CDR3 sequence is CASRGQANEKLFF. The CDR3 nucleotides read TGTGCCAGCAGAGGACAGGCTAATGAAAAACTGTTTTTT.

The V gene is TRBV2, the J gene TRBJ2-3; D possibly corresponds to TRBD2 (6 bases). Germline CDR1 and CDR2: SNHLY and FYNNEI. The V end was cut by 6 bases, the J end by 0 bases, with 22 bases between. This CDR3 spans 18 amino acids. As DNA, the CDR3 is TGTGCCAGCAGGCTACTCGCGGGGACCTACTCTAGCACAGATACGCAGTATTTT. It codes for CASRLLAGTYSSTDTQYF.

This sequence joins TRBV5-6 and TRBJ1-5, with unresolved D. Trimming shortened V by 1 base and J by 7 bases, and 9 bases separated the two germline ends. CDR3 length: 13 amino acids. Germline V gene lookup returns CDR1 SGHDT and CDR2 YYEEEE. In nucleotides, the CDR3 is TGTGCCAGCAGCTTGTCAGCCGGCCAGCCCCAGCATTTT. It yields the protein CASSLSAGQPQHF.

This clone was picked up a small number of times. The rearrangement links TRBV19 to TRBJ2-7; TRBD2 aligns across 7 bases. Trimming took 8 bases from V and 2 from J; bases not matched to a gene: 15. Germline values: CDR1 LNHDA, CDR2 SQIVND (reference sequence). The CDR3 contains 16 residues. The chain's CDR3 is CASRSTFGRWPYEQYF. The CDR3 DNA is TGTGCCAGTCGGTCGACGTTCGGGAGGTGGCCCTACGAGCAGTACTTC.

This chain uses TRBV18 with TRBJ1-5, with 7 bases lining up with TRBD1. This CDR3 region has 15 residues. Germline lookup yields CDR1 KGHSH and CDR2 LQKENI. After removal of 2 bases from V and 3 bases from J, the junction contained 4 bases not matched to a gene. The DNA for the CDR3 is TGTGCCAGCTCACCAGGGGACAGTCCCAATCAGCCCCAGCATTTT. Amino acid sequence: CASSPGDSPNQPQHF.

V is TRBV12-3 or TRBV12-4 and J is TRBJ1-1, with TRBD1 matching over 9 bases. Trimming removed 6 bases from V and 3 bases from J; junction bases left unmatched: 2. The CDR3 consists of 13 residues. As DNA, the CDR3 is TGTGCCAGCAGACGGGACAGGGACACTGAAGCTTTCTTT. This codes for CASRRDRDTEAFF.

This rearrangement joins TRBV2 to TRBJ2-3; 7 bases fit TRBD2. J lost 4 bases, V lost 6 bases, and 16 bases had no gene match. The CDR3 spans 17 residues. CDR1 is SNHLY, CDR2 FYNNEI, per germline. The CDR3 nucleotides read TGTGCCAGCAGCCCCTCATCCTTCAGCGGGGTATCAGATACGCAGTATTTT. Amino acid sequence: CASSPSSFSGVSDTQYF.

This clone was observed once. In nucleotides, the CDR3 is TGTGCCAGCAGTGAGAACAGGAACACCGGGGAGCTGTTTTTT. It translates to CASSENRNTGELFF. V gene TRBV2 combines with J gene TRBJ2-2, with D unresolved. V was clipped by 3 bases and J by 1 base, with 6 bases between them. CDR1 is SNHLY, CDR2 FYNNEI, per germline. There are 14 residues in the CDR3. The full variable domain, in which reference TRBV2 and TRBJ2-2 provide the parts outside the CDR3, is EPEVTQTPSHQVTQMGQEVILRCVPISNHLYFYWYRQILGQKVEFLVSFYNNEISEKSEIFDDQFSVERPDGSNFTLKIRSTKLEDSAMYFCASSENRNTGELFFGEGSRLTVL.

V usage is TRBV6-5 and J usage is TRBJ1-4; D is ambiguous. The germline V gene has CDR1 MNHEY and CDR2 SVGAGI. The CDR3 contains 14 residues. Trimming removed 6 bases at V and 8 bases at J, with 16 bases between. This CDR3 is CASSKSGGSEKLFF. In DNA, the CDR3 is TGTGCCAGCAGCAAATCGGGAGGATCGGAAAAACTGTTTTTT.

The chain employs TRBV7-9 and TRBJ1-2; D uncertain. CDR3 size: 15 residues. Trimming took 1 base from V and 6 from J, leaving 15 bases between them. Germline CDR1 is SEHNR and CDR2 is FQNEAQ (reference sequence). The CDR3, as DNA: TGTGCCAGCAGCTTAGTGCCTAGGGCCCCCAATGGCTACACCTTC. It codes for CASSLVPRAPNGYTF.

A remark on this clone: This specimen includes other DNA sequences encoding the same CDR3. This sequence joins TRBV4-1 and TRBJ2-7; no clear D. Trimming took off 3 bases at V and 3 bases at J, with 12 bases between the two ends. CDR1 is MGHRA and CDR2 is YSYEKL in the germline V gene. CDR3 length: 14 amino acids. The CDR3 coding sequence is TGCGCCAGCAGCCAGGAAGATGGGTACTACGAGCAGTACTTC. Its translation: CASSQEDGYYEQYF.

This rearrangement joins TRBV5-1 to TRBJ1-2, with D possibly matching TRBD1 (5 bases). CDR1 and CDR2 from the germline V gene are SGHRS and YFSETQ. V gave up 0 bases and J gave up 4 bases, with 10 bases separating them. The CDR3 spans 14 residues. CDR3 amino acids: CASSLDRGSYGYTF. The CDR3 DNA follows: TGCGCCAGCAGCTTGGATCGGGGGAGCTATGGCTACACCTTC.

This chain joins TRBV6-5 and TRBJ1-4; 9 nucleotides line up with TRBD1. After removal of 8 bases from V and 7 bases from J, the junction contained 8 bases not matched to a gene. Germline assignment: CDR1 MNHEY and CDR2 SVGAGI. The CDR3 is 14 amino acids. The CDR3 sequence is CASGPGQGGEKLFF. The CDR3 bases are TGTGCCAGCGGTCCGGGACAGGGTGGTGAAAAACTGTTTTTT.

This chain links TRBV3-1 (or the pseudogene TRBV3-2) with TRBJ2-3; no clear D gene. The V gene lost 4 bases and the J gene lost 4 bases, with 12 bases spanning the gap. The CDR3 covers 14 residues. Germline CDR1 reads LGHDT; CDR2 reads YNNKEL (reference sequence). Here the CDR3 DNA reads TGTGCCAGCAGCCCCTCGGTGCTAGCAGATACGCAGTATTTT. As protein: CASSPSVLADTQYF.

The chain links TRBV11-3 to TRBJ2-7; D possibly corresponds to TRBD1 (6 bases). The CDR3 has 13 amino acids. V gave up 2 bases and J gave up 4 bases, with 9 bases separating them. From germline, CDR1 is SGHNT and CDR2 YENEEA. CDR3 bases: TGTGCCAGCAGCTTACGGACAGCATACGAGCAGTACTTC. This codes for CASSLRTAYEQYF.

The chain couples TRBV10-2 to TRBJ1-5; TRBD1 might be the D (5 bases). Trimming cost V 6 bases and J 0 bases, with 6 bases left between them. The CDR3 sequence is 13 residues long. Germline V gene data show CDR1 as WSHSY and CDR2 as SAAADI. The CDR3 bases are TGCGCCAGCAGGGGACTTAGCAATCAGCCCCAGCATTTT. Translating gives CASRGLSNQPQHF.

The DNA of the CDR3 is TGCAGTGCTAGTAGGAGCACGAACACCGGGGAGCTGTTTTTT. This translates into CSASRSTNTGELFF. The chain uses TRBV20-1 and TRBJ2-2; D is unclear. The V gene's germline CDR1 is DFQATT and CDR2 SNEGSKA (reference sequence). V lost 3 bases and J 0 bases, leaving 8 bases between the germline ends. This CDR3 comprises 14 residues.

The chain carries TRBV7-9 and TRBJ2-3; no definite D call. V lost 6 bases and J lost 1, with 11 bases in between. Looked up from germline, CDR1 is SEHNR and CDR2 is FQNEAQ (reference sequence). The CDR3 has 14 residues. CDR3 sequence reads: CASSKGVGTDTQYF. In DNA form, the CDR3 reads TGTGCCAGCAGTAAGGGTGTTGGCACAGATACGCAGTATTTT.

In its sample, this clone was seen a few times. The chain links TRBV19 to TRBJ2-3; D may be TRBD2 (6 bases). V was cut by 3 bases and J by 4 bases, with 11 bases left in between. The CDR3 has 14 amino acids. Looked up from germline, CDR1 is LNHDA and CDR2 is SQIVND (reference sequence). The DNA of the CDR3 is TGTGCCAGTAGTATCTTCGGGGGTGCAGATACGCAGTATTTT. It translates to CASSIFGGADTQYF.

The rearrangement uses TRBV7-8 and TRBJ2-1, with TRBD1 matching 7 bases. V lost 2 bases and J lost 13; bases outside the gene matches: 14. CDR1 and CDR2 from the germline V gene are SGHVS and FQNEAQ. This CDR3 contains 15 residues. CDR3 bases: TGTGCCAGCAGCTTATTTAACGACAGGGTTTCGCCTCAGTTCTTC. Translating gives CASSLFNDRVSPQFF.

This clone was seen more than once but under ten times. This chain connects TRBV6-6 to TRBJ1-3, with 7 bases identical to TRBD1. The germline gives CDR1 MNHNY, CDR2 SVGAGI (reference sequence). This CDR3 has 13 residues. V lost 6 bases and J lost 1; bases outside the gene matches: 0. In nucleotides, the CDR3 is TGTGCCAGCAGGACAGGGTCTGGAAACACCATATATTTT. Its protein is CASRTGSGNTIYF.

The table lists this clone with a count of one. DNA of the CDR3: TGCGCCAGCAGCTCGACAGGGAACGAACGCGAGCAGTACTTC. This translates into CASSSTGNEREQYF. The genes are TRBV5-1 and TRBJ2-7; 7 nucleotides match TRBD1. CDR3 size: 14 residues. Germline values: CDR1 SGHRS, CDR2 YFSETQ. The V segment lost 3 bases and the J segment 6 bases; nucleotides outside the gene matches: 9.